The text below deals with one T cell receptor beta chain. The antigen is unknown. This sample was taken from a study of cytomegalovirus exposure and HLA in healthy donors. Looking at the study overall: The early release's HLA-typed donors yielded approximately 85 million unique TCRs. Broader study findings: Presence/absence analyses took donor sequencing depth as roughly uniform.

CDR1 and CDR2 (germline): PRHDT, FYEKMQ (reference sequence). V lost 5 bases, J lost 5 bases, and 9 bases lay in between. The CDR3 length is 13 residues. In the PCR, 60 Vbeta and 13 Jbeta primers were used. Assay: immunoSEQ multiplex PCR; the TCRdb copy retains only in-frame clones and omits some. The table shows approximately 260,000 clones, with approximately 85% occurring only once. This clonotype was sampled from a woman in her forties in good health and CMV-seropositive. Sequences were obtained from PBMCs. The chain has TRBV13 and TRBJ2-2; D remains unclear. The CDR3 is CASSNTGTGELFF. CDR3 sequence (DNA): TGTGCCAGCAGCAATACCGGGACCGGGGAGCTGTTTTTT.